This T cell receptor (beta chain) came from a study of untreated major depressive disorder. General study findings and limits: TRBV25-01 and TRBV02-01 followed the flow pattern without significance.

Controls scored 5 or less on a depressive symptom inventory and never had mood disorders. Typically around 95% of enriched cells were CD4+. In regard to this clone: Its antigen is as yet unknown.

Trimming cost V 6 bases and J 7 bases; bases outside gene matches: 6. Germline V CDR1 and CDR2: MNHNS, SASEGT. The CDR3 runs 13 residues. TCRdb's copy holds only in-frame clones and misses some; the assay was immunoSEQ multiplex PCR. In the table there are about 21,000 clones, 90% to 95% of which are singletons. This sequence joins TRBV6-1 and TRBJ2-7; TRBD2 aligns across 10 bases. Sequencing was done on a sample of CD4+ T cells from PBMCs. This clonotype originated in a man aged 30 to 45 in good health. CDR3 protein: CASSGGLAREQYF. The CDR3 bases are TGTGCCAGCAGCGGGGGACTAGCGAGGGAGCAGTACTTC.